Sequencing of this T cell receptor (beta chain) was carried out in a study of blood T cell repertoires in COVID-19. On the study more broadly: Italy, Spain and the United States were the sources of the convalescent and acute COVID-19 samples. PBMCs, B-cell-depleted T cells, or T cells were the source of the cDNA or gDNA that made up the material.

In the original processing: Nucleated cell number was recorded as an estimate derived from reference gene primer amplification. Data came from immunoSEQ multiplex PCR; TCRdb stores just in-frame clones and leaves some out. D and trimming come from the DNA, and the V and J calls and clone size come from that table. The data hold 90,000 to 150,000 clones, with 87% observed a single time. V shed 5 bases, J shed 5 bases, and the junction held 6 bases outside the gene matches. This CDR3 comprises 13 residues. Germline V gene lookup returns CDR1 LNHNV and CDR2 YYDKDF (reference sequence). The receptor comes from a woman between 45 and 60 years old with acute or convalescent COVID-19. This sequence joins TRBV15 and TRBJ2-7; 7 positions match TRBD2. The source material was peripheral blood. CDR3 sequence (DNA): TGTGCCACCAGCGACCGGGGGGACGACGAGCAGTACTTC. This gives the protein CATSDRGDDEQYF.